This TCR beta chain was recorded in a study of T cells in Graves' hyperthyroidism and ophthalmopathy. General study results and limits: Blood also showed most of the thyroid clonotypes that were expanded above 0.001. Using 13 V-J features, a model discriminated ophthalmopathy from stable hyperthyroidism.

Clinical Activity Scores of at least 3, NOSPECS grades of at least 4 and durations under 3 months characterized ophthalmopathy patients. Those patients with uncontrolled infection, other autoimmune disease, pregnancy or lactation were excluded. CDR3 size: 14 residues. After removal of 6 bases from V and 8 bases from J, the junction contained 8 bases not matched to a gene. RNA transcripts served as the template for amplifying TCR beta CDR3 regions. HTBI primers drove first-round RT-PCR of the TCR CDR3. TCRdb redid the calling of the multiplex PCR reads with MiXCR, one entry per CDR3 protein. Found here are about 640,000 distinct CDR3 sequences, around 20% of them singletons; the top ten hold about 35%. This clonotype was detected many times. Its antigen remains unknown.

The chain combines TRBV12-3 or TRBV12-4 with TRBJ2-1; 9 bases align to TRBD2. Sample: blood. This clonotype was obtained from a young man with Graves' ophthalmopathy. The CDR3 spells CASRSKREAHEQFF. The CDR3 DNA sequence: TGTGCCAGCAGGTCAAAGCGGGAGGCCCATGAGCAGTTCTTC.